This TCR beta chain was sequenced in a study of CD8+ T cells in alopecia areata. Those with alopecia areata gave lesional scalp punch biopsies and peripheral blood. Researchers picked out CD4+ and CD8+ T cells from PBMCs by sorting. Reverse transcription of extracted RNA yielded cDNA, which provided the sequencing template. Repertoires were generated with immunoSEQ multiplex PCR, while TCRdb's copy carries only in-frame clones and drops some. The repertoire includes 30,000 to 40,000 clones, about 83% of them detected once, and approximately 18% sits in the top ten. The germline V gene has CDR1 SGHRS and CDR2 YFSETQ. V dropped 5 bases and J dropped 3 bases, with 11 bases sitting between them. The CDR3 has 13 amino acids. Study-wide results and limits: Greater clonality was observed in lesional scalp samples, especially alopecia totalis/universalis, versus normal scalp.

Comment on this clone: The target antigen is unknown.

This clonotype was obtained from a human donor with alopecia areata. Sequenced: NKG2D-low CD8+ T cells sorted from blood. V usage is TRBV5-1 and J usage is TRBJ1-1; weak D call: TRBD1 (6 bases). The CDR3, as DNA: TGCGCCAGCAGGACTGCAGGGGACACTGAAGCTTTCTTT. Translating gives CASRTAGDTEAFF.